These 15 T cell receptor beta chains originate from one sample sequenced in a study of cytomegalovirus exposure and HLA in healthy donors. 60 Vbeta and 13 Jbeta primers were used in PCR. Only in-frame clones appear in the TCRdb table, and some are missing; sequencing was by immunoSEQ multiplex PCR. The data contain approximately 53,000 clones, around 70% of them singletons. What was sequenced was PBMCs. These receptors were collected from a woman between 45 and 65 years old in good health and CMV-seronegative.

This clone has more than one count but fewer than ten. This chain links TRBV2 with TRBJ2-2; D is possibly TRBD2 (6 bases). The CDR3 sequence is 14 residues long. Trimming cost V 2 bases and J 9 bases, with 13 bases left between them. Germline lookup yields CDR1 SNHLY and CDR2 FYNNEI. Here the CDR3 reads CASSERGSNRELFF. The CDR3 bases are TGTGCCAGCAGTGAACGGGGGAGCAATAGGGAGCTGTTTTTT.

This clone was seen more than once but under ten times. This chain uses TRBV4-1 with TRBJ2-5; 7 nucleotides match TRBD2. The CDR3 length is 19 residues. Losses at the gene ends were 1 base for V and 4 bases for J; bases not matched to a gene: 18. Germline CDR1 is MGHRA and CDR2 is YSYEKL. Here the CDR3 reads CASSQGDFAGVVMGETQYF. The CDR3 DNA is TGCGCCAGCAGCCAAGGGGACTTCGCGGGAGTAGTTATGGGAGAGACCCAGTACTTC.

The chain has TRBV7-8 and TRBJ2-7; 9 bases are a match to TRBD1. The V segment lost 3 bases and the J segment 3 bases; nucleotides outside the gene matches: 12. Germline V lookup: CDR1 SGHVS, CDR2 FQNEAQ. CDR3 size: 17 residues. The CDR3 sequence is CASSLTFGTGIFYEQYF. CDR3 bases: TGTGCCAGCAGCTTGACGTTTGGGACAGGGATTTTCTACGAGCAGTACTTC.

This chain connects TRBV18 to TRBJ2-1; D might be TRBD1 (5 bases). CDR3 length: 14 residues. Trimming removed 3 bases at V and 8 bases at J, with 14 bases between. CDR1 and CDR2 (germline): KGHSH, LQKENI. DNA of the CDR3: TGTGCCAGCTCACCGTTAGCAGGGTCGGATGAGCAGTTCTTC. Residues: CASSPLAGSDEQFF.

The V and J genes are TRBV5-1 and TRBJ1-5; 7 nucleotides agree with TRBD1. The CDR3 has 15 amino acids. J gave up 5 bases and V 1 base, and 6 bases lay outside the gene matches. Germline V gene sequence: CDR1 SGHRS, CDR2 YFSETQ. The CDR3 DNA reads TGCGCCAGCAGCTTGACAGGGGCTACTGATCAGCCCCAGCATTTT. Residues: CASSLTGATDQPQHF.

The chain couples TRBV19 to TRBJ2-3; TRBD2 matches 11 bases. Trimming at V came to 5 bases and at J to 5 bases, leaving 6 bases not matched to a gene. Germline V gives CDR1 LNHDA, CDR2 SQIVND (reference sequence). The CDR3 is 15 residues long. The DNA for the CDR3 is TGTGCCAGTAGTTCGACTAGCGGGGTTGTAGATACGCAGTATTTT. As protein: CASSSTSGVVDTQYF.

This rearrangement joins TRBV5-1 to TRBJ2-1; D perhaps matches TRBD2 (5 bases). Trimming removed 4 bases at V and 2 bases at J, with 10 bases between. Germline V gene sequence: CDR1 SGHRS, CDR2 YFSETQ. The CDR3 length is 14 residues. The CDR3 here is CASSRESPYNEQFF. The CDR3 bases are TGCGCCAGCAGCAGGGAGAGCCCCTACAATGAGCAGTTCTTC. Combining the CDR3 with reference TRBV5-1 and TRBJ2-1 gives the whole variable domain KAGVTQTPRYLIKTRGQQVTLSCSPISGHRSVSWYQQTPGQGLQFLFEYFSETQRNKGNFPGRFSGRQFSNSRSEMNVSTLELGDSALYLCASSRESPYNEQFFGPGTRLTVL.

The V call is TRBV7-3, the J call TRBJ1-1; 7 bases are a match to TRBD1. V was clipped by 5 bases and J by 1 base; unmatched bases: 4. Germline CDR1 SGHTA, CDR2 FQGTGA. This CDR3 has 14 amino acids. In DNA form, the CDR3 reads TGTGCCAGCAGCCCTCGGGACAGGAACACTGAAGCTTTCTTT. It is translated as CASSPRDRNTEAFF.

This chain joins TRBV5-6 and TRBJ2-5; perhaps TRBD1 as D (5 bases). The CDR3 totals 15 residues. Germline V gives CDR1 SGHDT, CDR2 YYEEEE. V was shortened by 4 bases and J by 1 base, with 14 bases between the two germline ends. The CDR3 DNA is TGTGCCAGCAGCCACTTTCGAAGGGGCCAAGAGACCCAGTACTTC. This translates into CASSHFRRGQETQYF.

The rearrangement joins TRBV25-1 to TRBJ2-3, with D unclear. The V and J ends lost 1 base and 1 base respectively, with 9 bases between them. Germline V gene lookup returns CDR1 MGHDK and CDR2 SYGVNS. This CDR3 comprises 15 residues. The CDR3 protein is CASSELGHGTDTQYF. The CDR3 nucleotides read TGTGCCAGCAGTGAATTGGGCCACGGCACAGATACGCAGTATTTT.

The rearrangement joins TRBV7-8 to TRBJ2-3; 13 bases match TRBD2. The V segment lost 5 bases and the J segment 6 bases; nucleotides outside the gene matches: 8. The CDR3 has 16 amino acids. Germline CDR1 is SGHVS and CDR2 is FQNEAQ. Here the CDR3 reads CASSPGLAGVGDTQYF. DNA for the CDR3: TGTGCCAGCAGCCCCGGACTAGCGGGAGTCGGTGATACGCAGTATTTT.

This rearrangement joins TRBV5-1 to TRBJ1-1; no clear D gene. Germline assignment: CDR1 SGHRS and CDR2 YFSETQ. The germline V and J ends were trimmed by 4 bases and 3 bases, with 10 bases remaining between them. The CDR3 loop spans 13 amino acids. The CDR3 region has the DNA TGCGCCAGCAGCAGGCGGGGAGACACTGAAGCTTTCTTT. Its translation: CASSRRGDTEAFF.

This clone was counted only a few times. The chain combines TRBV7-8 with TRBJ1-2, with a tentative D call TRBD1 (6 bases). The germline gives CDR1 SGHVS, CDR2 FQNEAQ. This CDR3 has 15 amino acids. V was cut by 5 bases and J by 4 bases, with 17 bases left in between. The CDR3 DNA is TGTGCCAGCAGCCGGACAGAAGACCTCCTCTATGGCTACACCTTC. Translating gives CASSRTEDLLYGYTF. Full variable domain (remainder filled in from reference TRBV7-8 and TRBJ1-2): GAGVSQSPRYKVAKRGQDVALRCDPISGHVSLFWYQQALGQGPEFLTYFQNEAQLDKSGLPSDRFFAERPEGSVSTLKIQRTQQEDSAVYLCASSRTEDLLYGYTFGSGTRLTVV.

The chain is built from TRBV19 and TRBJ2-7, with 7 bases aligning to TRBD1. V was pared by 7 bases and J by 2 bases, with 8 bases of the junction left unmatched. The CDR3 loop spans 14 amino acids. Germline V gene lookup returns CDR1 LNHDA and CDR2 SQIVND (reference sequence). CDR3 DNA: TGTGCCAGTAATCGGGACAGCAAGACCTACGAGCAGTACTTC. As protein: CASNRDSKTYEQYF.

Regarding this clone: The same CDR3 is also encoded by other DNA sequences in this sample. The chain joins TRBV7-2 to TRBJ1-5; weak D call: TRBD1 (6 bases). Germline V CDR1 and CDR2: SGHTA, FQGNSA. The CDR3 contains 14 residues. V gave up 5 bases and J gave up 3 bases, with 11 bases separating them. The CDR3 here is CASSPTGFNQPQHF. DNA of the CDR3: TGTGCCAGCAGCCCTACAGGGTTCAATCAGCCCCAGCATTTT. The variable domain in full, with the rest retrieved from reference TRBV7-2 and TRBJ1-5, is GAGVSQSPSNKVTEKGKDVELRCDPISGHTALYWYRQSLGQGLEFLIYFQGNSAPDKSGLPSDRFSAERTGGSVSTLTIQRTQQEDSAVYLCASSPTGFNQPQHFGDGTRLSIL.